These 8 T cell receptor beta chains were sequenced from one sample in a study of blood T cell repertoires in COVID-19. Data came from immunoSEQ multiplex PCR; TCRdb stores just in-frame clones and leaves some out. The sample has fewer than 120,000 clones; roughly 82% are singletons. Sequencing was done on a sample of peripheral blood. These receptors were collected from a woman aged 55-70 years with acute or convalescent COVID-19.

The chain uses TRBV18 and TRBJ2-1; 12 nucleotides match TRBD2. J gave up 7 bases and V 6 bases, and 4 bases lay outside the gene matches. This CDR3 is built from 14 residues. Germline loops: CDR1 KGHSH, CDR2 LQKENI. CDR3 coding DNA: TGTGCCAGCTCCCCGACTAGCGGGGGTAATGAGCAGTTCTTC. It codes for CASSPTSGGNEQFF.

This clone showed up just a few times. DNA of the CDR3: TGTGCCAGCAGTTACGGGACACTTTCCTACGAGCAGTACTTC. Residues: CASSYGTLSYEQYF. The chain carries TRBV6-5 and TRBJ2-7, with D perhaps TRBD1 (6 bases). The length of the CDR3 is 14 residues. V was cut by 2 bases and J by 1 base, with 9 bases left in between. Germline V gene lookup returns CDR1 MNHEY and CDR2 SVGAGI.

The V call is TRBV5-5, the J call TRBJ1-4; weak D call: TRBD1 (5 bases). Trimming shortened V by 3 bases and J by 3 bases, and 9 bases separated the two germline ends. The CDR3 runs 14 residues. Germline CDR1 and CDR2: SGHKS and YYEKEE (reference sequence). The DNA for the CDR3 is TGTGCCAGCAGCTCCGGACATCCTAATGAAAAACTGTTTTTT. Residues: CASSSGHPNEKLFF.

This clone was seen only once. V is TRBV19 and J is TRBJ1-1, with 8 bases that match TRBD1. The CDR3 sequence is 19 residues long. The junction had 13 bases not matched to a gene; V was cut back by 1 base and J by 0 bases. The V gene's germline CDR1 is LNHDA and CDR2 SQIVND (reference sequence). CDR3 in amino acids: CASSIGPGQGRFMNTEAFF. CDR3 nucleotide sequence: TGTGCCAGTAGTATAGGCCCCGGACAGGGTCGGTTTATGAACACTGAAGCTTTCTTT.

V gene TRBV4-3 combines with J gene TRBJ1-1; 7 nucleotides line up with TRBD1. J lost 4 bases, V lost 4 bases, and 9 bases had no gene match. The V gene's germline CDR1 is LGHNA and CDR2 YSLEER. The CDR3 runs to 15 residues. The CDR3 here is CASSPGQSIGTEAFF. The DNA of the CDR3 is TGCGCCAGCAGCCCGGGACAGAGCATAGGCACTGAAGCTTTCTTT.

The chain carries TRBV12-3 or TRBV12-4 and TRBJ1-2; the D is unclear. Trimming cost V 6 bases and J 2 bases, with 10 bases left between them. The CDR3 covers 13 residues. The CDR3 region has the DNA TGTGCCAGCAGATCGACGGGGAACTATGGCTACACCTTC. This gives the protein CASRSTGNYGYTF.

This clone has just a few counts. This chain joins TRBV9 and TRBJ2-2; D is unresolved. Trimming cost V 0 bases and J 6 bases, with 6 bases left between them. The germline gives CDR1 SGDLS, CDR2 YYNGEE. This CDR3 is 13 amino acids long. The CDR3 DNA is TGTGCCAGCAGCGTAGAGTCGGCCGGGGAGCTGTTTTTT. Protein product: CASSVESAGELFF.

CDR3 amino acids: CASSQSSALTYEQYF. CDR3 nucleotides: TGTGCCAGCAGCCAAAGTAGCGCTCTTACCTACGAGCAGTACTTC. The V gene is TRBV3-1 (or the pseudogene TRBV3-2), the J gene TRBJ2-7, with D perhaps TRBD2 (5 bases). Trimming stripped 2 bases from V and 2 bases from J, with 13 bases between. Germline V gene sequence: CDR1 LGHDT, CDR2 YNNKEL (reference sequence). The length of the CDR3 is 15 residues.